Included here is one T cell receptor beta chain sequence, with context. The antigen is undetermined. The germline V gene has CDR1 WNHNN and CDR2 SYGVQD (reference sequence). V shed 6 bases and J 3 bases; nucleotides not matched to a gene: 11. This CDR3 is 16 amino acids long. This sample was taken from a study of cytomegalovirus exposure and HLA in healthy donors. Study summary: An earlier analysis identified approximately 110 million unique TCR beta sequences in about 179 million T cells. Overall study findings and caveats: Among CMV-associated TCR beta chains, most appeared HLA-restricted in a later analysis. Overall, around 160 TCR beta chains were annotated as cytomegalovirus-associated. Sequencing had likely introduced a cluster of highly shared sequence variants as an artifact.

Use of 60 Vbeta and 13 Jbeta primers characterized the PCR. Clones were read by immunoSEQ multiplex PCR, and TCRdb kept only the in-frame ones, dropping some. This sample carries about 130,000 clones, roughly a tenth of them seen once, and the ten largest clones take 4.5% to 5%. This chain joins TRBV10-1 and TRBJ2-3; 8 positions agree with TRBD1. The material sequenced was PBMCs. This TCR came from a woman younger than 35 in good health and CMV-seropositive. CDR3 loop: CASREARDRWTDTQYF. CDR3 in DNA: TGCGCCAGCAGGGAAGCCCGGGACAGGTGGACAGATACGCAGTATTTT.